Shown below are 17 T cell receptor beta chains from a single sample sequenced in a study of blood T cell repertoires in COVID-19. The protocol was immunoSEQ multiplex PCR, while the TCRdb copy is restricted to in-frame clones and leaves out a portion. The sample lists 70,000 to 100,000 clones, roughly 70% occurring once. The sequenced material came from peripheral blood. Every receptor here comes from a woman aged 55-70 years in a cohort sampled during active or convalescent COVID-19.

The chain has TRBV9 and TRBJ2-2; 12 nucleotides line up with TRBD1. This CDR3 comprises 15 residues. Trimming removed 2 bases from V and 7 bases from J; junction bases left unmatched: 3. From germline, CDR1 is SGDLS and CDR2 YYNGEE. CDR3 sequence reads: CASSVGTGGHGELFF. CDR3 DNA: TGTGCCAGCAGCGTCGGGACAGGGGGCCACGGGGAGCTGTTTTTT.

The V and J genes are TRBV15 and TRBJ1-3; D unclear. Between the trimmed V and J ends, which lost 4 bases and 0 bases, there was a span of 10 bases. This CDR3 region has 15 residues. The germline CDR1 and CDR2 sequences are LNHNV and YYDKDF (reference sequence). The CDR3 is CATSITARSGNTIYF. In DNA form, the CDR3 reads TGTGCCACCAGCATTACAGCACGCTCTGGAAACACCATATATTTT.

V usage is TRBV5-1 and J usage is TRBJ2-5; 7 nucleotides match TRBD1. The V gene end was trimmed by 4 bases and the J gene end by 0 bases; junction bases not matched to a gene: 6. Germline values: CDR1 SGHRS, CDR2 YFSETQ. This CDR3 is 15 amino acids long. The CDR3 bases are TGCGCCAGCAGCAAGGGACAGCTCTACCAAGAGACCCAGTACTTC. As protein: CASSKGQLYQETQYF.

The gene calls are TRBV9 and TRBJ1-6; possibly TRBD1 for D (6 bases). Germline V gene lookup returns CDR1 SGDLS and CDR2 YYNGEE. The CDR3 is made up of 14 amino acids. The germline V and J ends were trimmed by 4 bases and 5 bases, with 10 bases remaining between them. Here the CDR3 reads CASSIRQDNSPLHF. As DNA, the CDR3 is TGTGCCAGCAGCATTCGACAGGATAATTCACCCCTCCACTTT.

The chain has TRBV9 and TRBJ1-1; 9 bases are a match to TRBD1. Unmatched junction bases numbered 4, after V lost 0 bases and J lost 7 bases. The CDR3 contains 14 residues. From germline, CDR1 is SGDLS and CDR2 YYNGEE. The CDR3 sequence: CASSVVGQGSEAFF. CDR3 DNA: TGTGCCAGCAGCGTAGTCGGACAGGGGAGTGAAGCTTTCTTT.

The chain links TRBV6-2 or TRBV6-3 to TRBJ2-1, with 12 bases matching TRBD2. The CDR3 extends over 16 amino acids. J was trimmed by 9 bases and V by 2 bases; bases with no gene match: 8. In germline, CDR1 is MNHEY, CDR2 SVGEGT. The DNA for the CDR3 is TGTGCCAGCAGTTACCTAGCGGGGGGGCAGTTGAGTGAGCAGTTCTTC. Translation gives CASSYLAGGQLSEQFF.

This clone was detected only a few times. The J gene is TRBJ2-7, the V gene TRBV9, with D unresolved. Germline CDR1 SGDLS, CDR2 YYNGEE. The CDR3 totals 14 residues. Trimming shortened V by 0 bases and J by 2 bases, and 9 bases separated the two germline ends. DNA of the CDR3: TGTGCCAGCAGCGTAGAGAGGCTGACCTACGAGCAGTACTTC. It specifies CASSVERLTYEQYF. The entire variable domain, with the rest obtained from reference TRBV9 and TRBJ2-7, is as follows: DSGVTQTPKHLITATGQRVTLRCSPRSGDLSVYWYQQSLDQGLQFLIQYYNGEERAKGNILERFSAQQFPDLHSELNLSSLELGDSALYFCASSVERLTYEQYFGPGTRLTVT.

J is TRBJ2-7 and V is TRBV10-1, with 12 bases fitting TRBD2. The CDR3 has 15 residues. Germline lookup yields CDR1 WNHNN and CDR2 SYGVQD (reference sequence). V lost 6 bases to trimming and J lost 7 bases; unmatched junction nucleotides: 10. CDR3 in DNA: TGCGCCAGCAGCGAGACTAGCGGGGGCCTGGGAGAGCAGTACTTC. It yields the protein CASSETSGGLGEQYF.

The CDR3 sequence: CATSRAPFSGGYEQYF. CDR3 bases: TGTGCCACCAGCAGAGCCCCCTTTAGCGGAGGCTACGAGCAGTACTTC. The chain combines TRBV15 with TRBJ2-7; the D gene is possibly TRBD2 (6 bases). The CDR3 is made up of 16 amino acids. V was clipped by 1 base and J by 3 bases, with 16 bases between them. Germline CDR1 is LNHNV and CDR2 is YYDKDF (reference sequence).

The chain uses TRBV3-1 (or the pseudogene TRBV3-2) and TRBJ1-1; no firm D call. The V gene lost 2 bases and the J gene lost 1 base, with 8 bases spanning the gap. CDR1 is LGHDT, CDR2 YNNKEL, per germline (reference sequence). The CDR3 consists of 14 residues. CDR3 in amino acids: CASSQRPGNTEAFF. The CDR3 DNA reads as TGTGCCAGCAGCCAAAGGCCGGGGAACACTGAAGCTTTCTTT.

The V gene is TRBV9, the J gene TRBJ1-6; D gene ambiguous. This CDR3 spans 14 amino acids. Germline V gene sequence: CDR1 SGDLS, CDR2 YYNGEE. V was clipped by 3 bases and J by 7 bases, with 11 bases between them. The CDR3 here is CASSAQASNSPLHF. In DNA, the CDR3 is TGTGCCAGCAGCGCCCAGGCCTCAAATTCACCCCTCCACTTT.

This rearrangement joins TRBV5-1 to TRBJ2-3, with 13 positions matching TRBD2. CDR1 and CDR2 from the germline V gene are SGHRS and YFSETQ. The junction had 7 bases not matched to a gene; V was cut back by 3 bases and J by 0 bases. CDR3 length: 18 residues. Here the CDR3 DNA reads TGCGCCAGCAGCTCTTTTCTGGGACTAGCGGGGAGCACAGATACGCAGTATTTT. This sequence encodes CASSSFLGLAGSTDTQYF.

This clone was observed a single time. CDR3 residues: CASSLQGRVGEKLFF. The CDR3 DNA follows: TGTGCCAGCAGCTTACAAGGCCGGGTGGGTGAAAAACTGTTTTTT. The chain uses TRBV5-4 and TRBJ1-4, with unresolved D. Trimming took 2 bases from V and 7 from J, leaving 15 bases between them. This CDR3 contains 15 residues. The germline V gene has CDR1 SGHNT and CDR2 YYREEE (reference sequence).

Only a few counts were recorded for this clone. This chain links TRBV3-1 (or the pseudogene TRBV3-2) with TRBJ1-6; the match to TRBD1 covers 7 bases. The J segment lost 7 bases and the V segment lost 2 bases, leaving 8 bases of the junction unmatched. CDR1 and CDR2 (germline): LGHDT, YNNKEL (reference sequence). This CDR3 contains 16 residues. For the CDR3, the DNA is TGTGCCAGCAGCCAAAAACAGGGGAGAGGGAATTCACCCCTCCACTTT. Protein product: CASSQKQGRGNSPLHF.

The chain has TRBV25-1 and TRBJ2-5; 11 positions match TRBD1. J was trimmed by 5 bases and V by 0 bases; bases with no gene match: 5. From germline, CDR1 is MGHDK and CDR2 SYGVNS. The length of the CDR3 is 16 residues. The CDR3 protein is CASSEYRTGGRETQYF. CDR3 bases: TGTGCCAGCAGTGAATACCGGACAGGGGGCCGGGAGACCCAGTACTTC.

CDR3: CAWSVPRQGGEKLFF. DNA for the CDR3: TGTGCCTGGAGTGTACCACGACAGGGAGGTGAAAAACTGTTTTTT. The genes are TRBV30 and TRBJ1-4; 7 positions match TRBD1. The CDR3 runs to 15 residues. J was trimmed by 7 bases and V by 0 bases; bases with no gene match: 8. The germline V gene encodes CDR1 GTSNPN and CDR2 SVGIG (reference sequence).

The rearrangement links TRBV7-9 to TRBJ1-2; the match to TRBD1 covers 8 bases. This CDR3 comprises 15 residues. With V trimmed by 1 base and J by 4 bases, 5 bases remained unmatched. The germline CDR1 and CDR2 sequences are SEHNR and FQNEAQ (reference sequence). In DNA, the CDR3 is TGTGCCAGCAGCTTAGGACAGGGGCCCTTCTATGGCTACACCTTC. This gives the protein CASSLGQGPFYGYTF.